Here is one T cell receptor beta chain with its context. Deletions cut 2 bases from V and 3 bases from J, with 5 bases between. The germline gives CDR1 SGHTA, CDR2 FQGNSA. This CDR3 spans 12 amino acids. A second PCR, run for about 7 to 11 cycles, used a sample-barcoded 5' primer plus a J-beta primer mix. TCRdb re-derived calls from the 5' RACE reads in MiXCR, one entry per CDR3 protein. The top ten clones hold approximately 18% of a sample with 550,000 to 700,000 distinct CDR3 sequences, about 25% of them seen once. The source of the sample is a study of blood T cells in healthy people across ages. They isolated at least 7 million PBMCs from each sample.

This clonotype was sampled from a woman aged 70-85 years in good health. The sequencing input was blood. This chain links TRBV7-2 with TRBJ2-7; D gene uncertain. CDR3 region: CASSLQFYEQYF. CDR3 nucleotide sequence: TGTGCCAGCAGCTTACAATTCTACGAGCAGTACTTC.